The table lists the clone carrying this TCR beta chain with many counts. Its specificity is not known. CDR3 length: 13 residues. Germline V gives CDR1 SGDLS, CDR2 YYNGEE. V was clipped by 2 bases and J by 5 bases, with 7 bases between them. The data belong to a study of CD8+ T cells in alopecia areata. Findings and limits, study-wide: Researchers report lesional scalp, most notably alopecia totalis/universalis, outstripped normal scalp in clonality.

In each case, RNA was isolated and then reverse transcribed into cDNA as the sequencing template. This table comes from immunoSEQ multiplex PCR, and its TCRdb copy is limited to in-frame clones, with some not included. The table includes fewer than 150,000 clones, under 40% detected once. The researchers isolated CD4+ and CD8+ T cells from PBMCs by sorting. V gene TRBV9 combines with J gene TRBJ1-4; D not certain. What was sequenced was CD4+ T cells sorted from blood. This clonotype was sampled from a human donor with alopecia areata. DNA of the CDR3: TGTGCCAGCAGCGTCCACGGGAATGAAAAACTGTTTTTT. Translation: CASSVHGNEKLFF.